The next 11 T cell receptor beta chains were all read from a single sample in a study of vaccination effects on CD4 cells after COVID-19. The repertoire was sequenced with immunoSEQ multiplex PCR; TCRdb's copy has only in-frame clones and lacks some. Here the sample spans approximately 70,000 clones, around 69% being singletons. No antigen is known for these receptors. Isolating CD4+ T cells followed approximately 11 days of culture. Participants were vaccinated with two doses of either the BNT162b2 or mRNA-1273 vaccine. Sequencing was performed on CD4+ T cells from PBMCs cultured without peptide, taken after COVID-19 vaccination. These receptor sequences come from a human donor who received a COVID-19 vaccine.

This chain joins TRBV6-4 and TRBJ2-2; a weak D match, TRBD1 (5 bases). The CDR3 runs 14 residues. Trimming removed 5 bases from V and 1 base from J, with 8 bases in between. Germline lookup yields CDR1 MRHNA and CDR2 SNTAGT. The CDR3 region is CASSSTGNTGELFF. Written as DNA, the CDR3 is TGTGCCAGCAGTTCTACAGGGAACACCGGGGAGCTGTTTTTT.

The chain carries TRBV7-2 and TRBJ2-5; D is uncertain. V was shortened by 6 bases and J by 2 bases, with 13 bases between the two germline ends. CDR3 length: 14 residues. CDR1 is SGHTA, CDR2 FQGNSA, per germline. For the CDR3, the DNA is TGTGCCAGCAGACCCGGACGTGCTCAAGAGACCCAGTACTTC. Translated: CASRPGRAQETQYF.

This clone was picked up one time. The chain uses TRBV5-1 and TRBJ1-2; no firm D call. This CDR3 spans 15 amino acids. Trimming removed 5 bases from V and 2 bases from J, with 16 bases in between. CDR1 SGHRS and CDR2 YFSETQ come from the germline V gene. CDR3 sequence reads: CASRKTPDWNYGYTF. The CDR3 DNA reads as TGCGCCAGCAGAAAAACGCCGGACTGGAACTATGGCTACACCTTC.

The chain uses TRBV5-1 and TRBJ2-7; 7 bases match TRBD2. The CDR3 has 16 residues. V lost 0 bases, J lost 2 bases, and 8 bases stayed unmatched. Germline CDR1 SGHRS, CDR2 YFSETQ. CDR3: CASSLAAGDSAYEQYV. The CDR3 DNA sequence: TGCGCCAGCAGCTTGGCCGCGGGGGACTCAGCCTACGAGCAGTACGTC.

CDR3 region: CASSGIQGAADTQYF. In DNA, the CDR3 is TGTGCCAGCAGCGGAATACAGGGGGCGGCAGATACGCAGTATTTT. The chain couples TRBV9 to TRBJ2-3; 9 bases are a match to TRBD1. CDR1 is SGDLS and CDR2 is YYNGEE in the germline V gene. The ends lost 3 bases at V and 4 bases at J; junction bases unmatched: 6. This CDR3 region has 15 residues.

In this sample, this clone turned up once. The genes are TRBV6-6 and TRBJ1-1; TRBD1 might be the D (5 bases). Germline loops: CDR1 MNHNY, CDR2 SVGAGI (reference sequence). This CDR3 has 16 residues. The V end was cut by 4 bases, the J end by 0 bases, with 15 bases between. DNA of the CDR3: TGTGCCAGCAGTTCCCCAGGGAGTTCCATGAACACTGAAGCTTTCTTT. As protein: CASSSPGSSMNTEAFF.

The chain links TRBV3-1 (or the pseudogene TRBV3-2) to TRBJ2-2; 9 positions match TRBD2. V dropped 7 bases and J dropped 1; count of bases not matched to a gene: 16. From germline, CDR1 is LGHDT and CDR2 YNNKEL (reference sequence). This CDR3 comprises 19 residues. The CDR3 loop is CASIIHWAGGLRNTGELFF. CDR3 nucleotide sequence: TGTGCCAGCATCATACACTGGGCGGGGGGGCTACGGAACACCGGGGAGCTGTTTTTT.

The chain joins TRBV24-1 to TRBJ2-1; 9 bases line up with TRBD1. Germline V gene lookup returns CDR1 KGHDR and CDR2 SFDVKD. Unmatched junction bases numbered 6, after V lost 3 bases and J lost 7 bases. This CDR3 has 15 residues. In nucleotides, the CDR3 is TGTGCCACCAGTGATCCGGGACAGGGTTATAATGAGCAGTTCTTC. It translates to CATSDPGQGYNEQFF.

This clone turned up a few times. The chain employs TRBV29-1 and TRBJ1-2; no reliable D call. The CDR3 totals 11 residues. The V end lost 8 bases, the J end lost 6 bases, and 13 bases lay between the germline ends. The germline CDR1 and CDR2 sequences are SQVTM and ANQGSEA. The CDR3 region has the DNA TGCAGCTCAAAGGAGGGCCATGGCTACACCTTC. Its translation is CSSKEGHGYTF.

This chain joins TRBV5-1 and TRBJ2-5; D gene ambiguous. The germline V and J ends were trimmed by 0 bases and 0 bases, with 9 bases remaining between them. CDR3 length equals 15 residues. From germline, CDR1 is SGHRS and CDR2 YFSETQ. This CDR3 is CASSLAATYQETQYF. The CDR3 DNA sequence: TGCGCCAGCAGCTTGGCTGCGACGTACCAAGAGACCCAGTACTTC. Together with reference TRBV5-1 and TRBJ2-5, the CDR3 gives the full variable domain: KAGVTQTPRYLIKTRGQQVTLSCSPISGHRSVSWYQQTPGQGLQFLFEYFSETQRNKGNFPGRFSGRQFSNSRSEMNVSTLELGDSALYLCASSLAATYQETQYFGPGTRLLVL.

This chain uses TRBV5-1 with TRBJ2-1; 10 bases line up with TRBD2. The CDR3 is 17 residues long. CDR1 SGHRS and CDR2 YFSETQ come from the germline V gene. Trimming at V came to 0 bases and at J to 3 bases, leaving 6 bases not matched to a gene. CDR3 DNA sequence: TGCGCCAGCAGCTTGGTGTCTAGCGGGGGCCTCTACAATGAGCAGTTCTTC. Protein product: CASSLVSSGGLYNEQFF.